This T cell receptor beta chain emerged from a study of blood T cell repertoires in COVID-19. Study-level information: Nucleic acid was either cDNA or gDNA, and it came from T cells, B-cell-depleted T cells, or PBMCs.

Measured with immunoSEQ multiplex PCR; TCRdb has only the in-frame clones, and not every one. Here the sample spans roughly 330,000 clones, about 83% being singletons. CDR3 size: 15 residues. Germline CDR1 reads SNHLY; CDR2 reads FYNNEI. V lost 4 bases and J lost 0, with 10 bases in between. The clonotype comes from a woman aged 45-65 years with acute or convalescent COVID-19. The chain links TRBV2 to TRBJ1-5; possibly TRBD1 for D (6 bases). Sequenced input: peripheral blood. CDR3 coding DNA: TGTGCCAGCAGTGCACAGGGATCTAGCAATCAGCCCCAGCATTTT. Protein product: CASSAQGSSNQPQHF.